This T cell receptor beta chain was sequenced in a study of T cells of healthy individuals. The ends were cut back, 3 bases at V and 5 bases at J, with 23 bases in the middle. The CDR3 is 17 residues long. Germline CDR1 reads SGHRS; CDR2 reads YFSETQ. TCRdb fed the 5' RACE reads into MiXCR, producing one record per CDR3 protein. The sample contains about 100,000 distinct CDR3 sequences, 17% of which appear only once. This clonotype has only a few counts. The TCR comes from a human donor in good health. J is TRBJ1-1 and V is TRBV5-1; D is perhaps TRBD1 (6 bases). Written as DNA, the CDR3 is TGCGCCAGCAGCTCACGAGAGGGGGGCGCGGTGGGGACTGAAGCTTTCTTT. It yields the protein CASSSREGGAVGTEAFF.